These 26 T cell receptor beta chains were sequenced from one sample in a study of blood T cell dynamics during melanoma immunotherapy. Time point noted: pre-treatment baseline. Generated by immunoSEQ multiplex PCR, the TCRdb table keeps only in-frame clones and is missing some. Of 8,500 to 11,000 clones listed, about 86% are singletons. The sequences come from blood, collected from a patient treated with checkpoint blockade. The receptors stem from a human donor with melanoma.

This chain connects TRBV30 to TRBJ2-1, with 9 nucleotides matching TRBD2. This CDR3 contains 18 residues. The germline gives CDR1 GTSNPN, CDR2 SVGIG (reference sequence). The ends lost 2 bases at V and 7 bases at J; junction bases unmatched: 18. The CDR3 reads CAWSRASGAPGPWNEQFF. Written as DNA, the CDR3 is TGTGCCTGGAGTAGAGCTAGCGGGGCGCCCGGGCCGTGGAATGAGCAGTTCTTC.

The chain uses TRBV7-9 and TRBJ1-3; tentatively, D is TRBD1 (5 bases). The ends were cut back, 5 bases at V and 0 bases at J, with 17 bases in the middle. Germline V gene data show CDR1 as SEHNR and CDR2 as FQNEAQ (reference sequence). The CDR3 is 17 residues long. The CDR3 coding sequence is TGTGCCAGCAGCCCGGACCTGACAGCGTCCTCTGGAAACACCATATATTTT. This sequence encodes CASSPDLTASSGNTIYF.

The chain employs TRBV6-1 and TRBJ2-7, with D possibly TRBD2 on 5 matching bases. Germline loops: CDR1 MNHNS, CDR2 SASEGT. CDR3 size: 15 residues. Deletions cut 2 bases from V and 3 bases from J, with 14 bases between. CDR3 in DNA: TGTGCCAGCAGTGAAAGGGTACTAGTGGTCTACGAGCAGTACTTC. Its protein is CASSERVLVVYEQYF.

The V call is TRBV30, the J call TRBJ1-1; 7 positions agree with TRBD1. V shed 3 bases and J 1 base; nucleotides not matched to a gene: 2. This CDR3 region has 13 residues. Germline V lookup: CDR1 GTSNPN, CDR2 SVGIG (reference sequence). The chain's CDR3 is CAWRQGRNTEAFF. As DNA, the CDR3 is TGTGCCTGGAGACAGGGGAGGAACACTGAAGCTTTCTTT.

CDR3 sequence: CASSLSLTGGRNSPLHF. Here the CDR3 DNA reads TGTGCCAGCAGTTTATCGTTGACAGGGGGCAGGAATTCACCCCTCCACTTT. V is TRBV27 and J is TRBJ1-6, with TRBD1 matching over 10 bases. CDR3 length: 17 amino acids. Per the germline V gene, CDR1 is MNHEY and CDR2 is SMNVEV (reference sequence). The junction had 6 bases not matched to a gene; V was cut back by 0 bases and J by 7 bases.

The chain uses TRBV4-1 and TRBJ2-1; D gene ambiguous. The CDR3 has 13 residues. CDR1 MGHRA and CDR2 YSYEKL come from the germline V gene. V gave up 1 base and J gave up 5 bases, with 6 bases separating them. The CDR3 protein is CASSQVTDNEQFF. The CDR3 DNA follows: TGCGCCAGCAGCCAAGTAACAGACAATGAGCAGTTCTTC.

The V call is TRBV28, the J call TRBJ1-1; D may be TRBD1 (5 bases). The CDR3 is 14 amino acids. CDR1 MDHEN and CDR2 SYDVKM come from the germline V gene. V lost 3 bases to trimming and J lost 3 bases, with 11 bases between them. CDR3 residues: CASSFSRQYTEAFF. The CDR3 DNA is TGTGCCAGCAGTTTCTCCCGACAGTACACTGAAGCTTTCTTT.

This rearrangement joins TRBV2 to TRBJ2-1; the D call may be TRBD1 or TRBD2 (6 bases each). The CDR3 totals 15 residues. Germline CDR1 and CDR2: SNHLY and FYNNEI. V was pared by 3 bases and J by 4 bases, with 13 bases between. The CDR3 sequence: CASSDQGTYYNEQFF. As DNA, the CDR3 is TGTGCCAGCAGTGACCAGGGGACTTATTACAATGAGCAGTTCTTC.

CDR3 coding DNA: TGCGCCAGCAGCCAAGATAGGTCGGGAGCAATAAATGGCTACACCTTC. This encodes CASSQDRSGAINGYTF. This chain links TRBV4-3 with TRBJ1-2; D gene ambiguous. The CDR3 sequence is 16 residues long. V lost 0 bases and J lost 6, with 17 bases in between. The germline V gene has CDR1 LGHNA and CDR2 YSLEER.

The V gene is TRBV4-3, the J gene TRBJ1-3; D possibly corresponds to TRBD1 (6 bases). CDR1 is LGHNA, CDR2 YSLEER, per germline. This CDR3 is built from 17 residues. V was pared by 4 bases and J by 0 bases, with 16 bases between. CDR3 sequence: CASSPRYRQDSGNTIYF. The DNA of the CDR3 is TGCGCCAGCAGCCCAAGGTACCGACAGGACTCTGGAAACACCATATATTTT.

The rearrangement joins TRBV5-1 to TRBJ2-3, with a possible D match to TRBD1 (6 bases). The ends were cut back, 3 bases at V and 0 bases at J, with 11 bases in the middle. CDR1 is SGHRS and CDR2 is YFSETQ in the germline V gene. The CDR3 is made up of 15 amino acids. This chain's CDR3 is CASSSLTGSTDTQYF. In DNA, the CDR3 is TGCGCCAGCAGCTCCCTAACAGGGAGCACAGATACGCAGTATTTT.

The chain uses TRBV9 and TRBJ2-7; 7 nucleotides align to TRBD2. The germline CDR1 and CDR2 sequences are SGDLS and YYNGEE. This CDR3 contains 14 residues. V gave up 4 bases and J gave up 0 bases; unmatched junction bases: 4. The CDR3, as DNA: TGTGCCAGCAGCCTCGGGGGGAGCTCCTACGAGCAGTACTTC. Translated, it gives CASSLGGSSYEQYF.

The chain recombines TRBV28 with TRBJ2-1, with D possibly TRBD2 on 5 matching bases. Per the germline V gene, CDR1 is MDHEN and CDR2 is SYDVKM. The V end was cut by 6 bases, the J end by 4 bases, with 13 bases between. This CDR3 comprises 14 residues. The CDR3, as DNA: TGTGCCAGCAGGAACCCGGGGAAATACAATGAGCAGTTCTTC. Translating it yields CASRNPGKYNEQFF. Full variable domain (rest looked up from reference TRBV28 and TRBJ2-1): DVKVTQSSRYLVKRTGEKVFLECVQDMDHENMFWYRQDPGLGLRLIYFSYDVKMKEKGDIPEGYSVSREKKERFSLILESASTNQTSMYLCASRNPGKYNEQFFGPGTRLTVL.

J is TRBJ1-1 and V is TRBV5-1; 8 bases match TRBD1. CDR3 length: 17 amino acids. The germline CDR1 and CDR2 sequences are SGHRS and YFSETQ. The trim removed 0 bases at V and 4 bases at J, leaving 11 bases unmatched. The DNA of the CDR3 is TGCGCCAGCAGCTTGGGCTTATGGACAGGGTTCGGCACTGAAGCTTTCTTT. Translation gives CASSLGLWTGFGTEAFF.

The V gene is TRBV2, the J gene TRBJ2-1, with D unresolved. This CDR3 is built from 14 residues. Trimming removed 4 bases from V and 11 bases from J, with 18 bases in between. The germline V gene has CDR1 SNHLY and CDR2 FYNNEI. The CDR3 coding sequence is TGTGCCAGCAGTGTTGCCCGCGGACCCGAGCAGCAGTTCTTC. Translated, it gives CASSVARGPEQQFF.

The genes are TRBV30 and TRBJ2-1; tentatively, D is TRBD1 (5 bases). Germline V CDR1 and CDR2: GTSNPN, SVGIG (reference sequence). This CDR3 spans 13 amino acids. Deletions cut 2 bases from V and 10 bases from J, with 15 bases between. DNA of the CDR3: TGTGCCTGGAGTAAGGGGTGGGATGGGGAGCAGTTCTTC. This encodes CAWSKGWDGEQFF. Full variable domain (missing parts from reference TRBV30 and TRBJ2-1): SQTIHQWPATLVQPVGSPLSLECTVEGTSNPNLYWYRQAAGRGLQLLFYSVGIGQISSEVPQNLSASRPQDRQFILSSKKLLLSDSGFYLCAWSKGWDGEQFFGPGTRLTVL.

This chain connects TRBV29-1 to TRBJ1-2; D call uncertain. The CDR3 contains 12 residues. CDR1 is SQVTM, CDR2 ANQGSEA, per germline. Trimming pared 7 bases from V and 5 bases from J, leaving 14 bases between. The DNA of the CDR3 is TGCAGCGCGTCAACAGCGGGGTATGGCTACACCTTC. Translation gives CSASTAGYGYTF. The full variable domain, rest sourced from reference TRBV29-1 and TRBJ1-2, is SAVISQKPSRDICQRGTSLTIQCQVDSQVTMMFWYRQQPGQSLTLIATANQGSEATYESGFVIDKFPISRPNLTFSTLTVSNMSPEDSSIYLCSASTAGYGYTFGSGTRLTVV.

V and J are TRBV19 and TRBJ2-1; 13 bases match TRBD2. The CDR3 extends over 16 amino acids. The V gene end was trimmed by 5 bases and the J gene end by 5 bases; junction bases not matched to a gene: 6. Germline-derived CDR1 and CDR2 are LNHDA and SQIVND (reference sequence). DNA for the CDR3: TGTGCCAGTAGTGGCGGGGGACTAGCGGGAAACAATGAGCAGTTCTTC. Residues: CASSGGGLAGNNEQFF. The full variable domain, with the rest looked up from reference TRBV19 and TRBJ2-1, is DGGITQSPKYLFRKEGQNVTLSCEQNLNHDAMYWYRQDPGQGLRLIYYSQIVNDFQKGDIAEGYSVSREKKESFPLTVTSAQKNPTAFYLCASSGGGLAGNNEQFFGPGTRLTVL.

DNA for the CDR3: TGTGCCAGCAGCTTGGAAGCCCATTCCTACGAGCAGTACTTC. Amino acid sequence: CASSLEAHSYEQYF. The chain uses TRBV5-4 and TRBJ2-7; D unclear. V shed 0 bases and J shed 1 base, with 8 bases lying between them. CDR1 is SGHNT, CDR2 YYREEE, per germline (reference sequence). The CDR3 is made up of 14 amino acids. The full variable domain, completed using reference TRBV5-4 and TRBJ2-7, is ETGVTQSPTHLIKTRGQQVTLRCSSQSGHNTVSWYQQALGQGPQFIFQYYREEENGRGNFPPRFSGLQFPNYSSELNVNALELDDSALYLCASSLEAHSYEQYFGPGTRLTVT.

The J gene is TRBJ2-1, the V gene TRBV9; D gene ambiguous. Per the germline V gene, CDR1 is SGDLS and CDR2 is YYNGEE. The CDR3 runs 14 residues. Trimming removed 4 bases at V and 8 bases at J, with 16 bases between. CDR3 residues: CASSPHPPPYEQFF. In DNA form, the CDR3 reads TGTGCCAGCAGCCCGCACCCCCCACCCTATGAGCAGTTCTTC.

The chain uses TRBV10-1 and TRBJ2-1, with TRBD2 identical over 13 bases. Trimming at V came to 11 bases and at J to 7 bases, leaving 14 bases not matched to a gene. Germline values: CDR1 WNHNN, CDR2 SYGVQD (reference sequence). CDR3 length equals 16 residues. The DNA for the CDR3 is TGCGCCTGGGACCGACGGACTAGCGGGAGAGGAAATGAGCAGTTCTTC. Its protein product is CAWDRRTSGRGNEQFF.

This clone has only a few counts. The chain links TRBV9 to TRBJ2-7, with 11 bases that match TRBD2. After removal of 0 bases from V and 3 bases from J, the junction contained 2 bases not matched to a gene. The CDR3 totals 15 residues. Germline V gene sequence: CDR1 SGDLS, CDR2 YYNGEE. The CDR3 sequence: CASSVALAGGYEQYF. DNA of the CDR3: TGTGCCAGCAGCGTAGCGCTAGCGGGAGGCTACGAGCAGTACTTC.

The CDR3 sequence: CASSLERGRETQYF. For the CDR3, the DNA is TGTGCCAGCAGCTTAGAGAGGGGGAGGGAGACCCAGTACTTC. This chain joins TRBV7-9 and TRBJ2-5; D could derive from TRBD1 or TRBD2 (6 bases each). V lost 1 base and J lost 5, with 11 bases in between. This CDR3 spans 14 amino acids. Germline lookup yields CDR1 SEHNR and CDR2 FQNEAQ (reference sequence).

The genes are TRBV19 and TRBJ1-2; D possibly corresponds to TRBD1 (5 bases). Trimming shortened V by 5 bases and J by 0 bases, and 13 bases separated the two germline ends. CDR3 length equals 15 residues. Germline values: CDR1 LNHDA, CDR2 SQIVND (reference sequence). The CDR3 protein is CASSHRTNPNYGYTF. In nucleotides, the CDR3 is TGTGCCAGTAGTCACAGGACAAACCCTAACTATGGCTACACCTTC.

This chain connects TRBV30 to TRBJ1-6; 8 nucleotides line up with TRBD1. V shed 6 bases, J shed 10 bases, and the junction held 14 bases outside the gene matches. Germline V gene sequence: CDR1 GTSNPN, CDR2 SVGIG (reference sequence). This CDR3 region has 15 residues. CDR3 loop: CACPITGQESSPLHF. CDR3 in DNA: TGTGCCTGCCCTATCACGGGACAGGAAAGCTCACCCCTCCACTTT.

The gene calls are TRBV11-2 and TRBJ1-1, with a weak D call TRBD1 (5 bases). With 8 bases removed from V and 1 base from J, the gap between germline ends came to 11 bases. This CDR3 is built from 13 residues. Germline lookup yields CDR1 SGHAT and CDR2 FQNNGV. The chain's CDR3 is CASAFQGNTEAFF. Written as DNA, the CDR3 is TGTGCCAGCGCTTTCCAGGGGAACACTGAAGCTTTCTTT.